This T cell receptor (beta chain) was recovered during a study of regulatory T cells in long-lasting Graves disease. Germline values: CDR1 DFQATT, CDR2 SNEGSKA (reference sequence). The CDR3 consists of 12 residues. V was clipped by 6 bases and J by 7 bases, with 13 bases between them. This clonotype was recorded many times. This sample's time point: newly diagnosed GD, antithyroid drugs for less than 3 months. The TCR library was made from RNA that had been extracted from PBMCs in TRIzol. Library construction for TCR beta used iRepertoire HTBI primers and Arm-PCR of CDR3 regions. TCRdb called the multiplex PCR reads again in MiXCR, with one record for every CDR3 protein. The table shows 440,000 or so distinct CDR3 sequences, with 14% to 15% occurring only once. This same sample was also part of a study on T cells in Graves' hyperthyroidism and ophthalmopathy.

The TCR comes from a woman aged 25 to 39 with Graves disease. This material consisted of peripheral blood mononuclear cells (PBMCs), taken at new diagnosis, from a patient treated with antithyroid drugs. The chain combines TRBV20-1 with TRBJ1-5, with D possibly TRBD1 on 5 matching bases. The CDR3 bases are TGCAGTGCCAAAATCGGGGGGCAGCCCCAGCATTTT. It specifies CSAKIGGQPQHF.